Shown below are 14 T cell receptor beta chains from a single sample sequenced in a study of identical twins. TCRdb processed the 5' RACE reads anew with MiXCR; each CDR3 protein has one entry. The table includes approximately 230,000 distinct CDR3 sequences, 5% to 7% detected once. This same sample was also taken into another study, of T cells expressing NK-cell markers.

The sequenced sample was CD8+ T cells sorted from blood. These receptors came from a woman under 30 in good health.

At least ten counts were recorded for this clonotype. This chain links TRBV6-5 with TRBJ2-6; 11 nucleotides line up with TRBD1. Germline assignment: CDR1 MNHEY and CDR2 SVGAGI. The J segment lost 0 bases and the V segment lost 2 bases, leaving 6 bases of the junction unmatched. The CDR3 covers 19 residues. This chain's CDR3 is CASSYRDRGFDSGANVLTF. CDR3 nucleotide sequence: TGTGCCAGCAGTTACCGGGACAGGGGGTTTGACTCTGGGGCCAACGTCCTGACTTTC.

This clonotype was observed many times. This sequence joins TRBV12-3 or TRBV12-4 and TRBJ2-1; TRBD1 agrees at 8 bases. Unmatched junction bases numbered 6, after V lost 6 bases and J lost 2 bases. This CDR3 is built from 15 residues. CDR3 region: CASSSGTGAYNEQFF. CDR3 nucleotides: TGTGCCAGCAGCTCCGGGACAGGTGCCTACAATGAGCAGTTCTTC.

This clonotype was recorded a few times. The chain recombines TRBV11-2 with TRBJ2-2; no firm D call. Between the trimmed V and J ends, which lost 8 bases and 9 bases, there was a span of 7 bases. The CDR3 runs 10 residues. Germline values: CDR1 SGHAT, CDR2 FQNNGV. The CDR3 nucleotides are TGTGCCAGCCTTGGAAGGGAGCTGTTTTTT. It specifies CASLGRELFF. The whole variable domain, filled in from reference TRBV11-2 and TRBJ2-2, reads EAGVAQSPRYKIIEKRQSVAFWCNPISGHATLYWYQQILGQGPKLLIQFQNNGVVDDSQLPKDRFSAERLKGVDSTLKIQPAKLEDSAVYLCASLGRELFFGEGSRLTVL.

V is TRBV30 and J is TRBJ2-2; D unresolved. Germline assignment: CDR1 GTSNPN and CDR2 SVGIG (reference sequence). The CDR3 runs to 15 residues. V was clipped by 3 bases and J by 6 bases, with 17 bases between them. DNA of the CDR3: TGTGCCTGGAGGGGCCTTTCTGTCTTCGCCGGGGAGCTGTTTTTT. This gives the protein CAWRGLSVFAGELFF.

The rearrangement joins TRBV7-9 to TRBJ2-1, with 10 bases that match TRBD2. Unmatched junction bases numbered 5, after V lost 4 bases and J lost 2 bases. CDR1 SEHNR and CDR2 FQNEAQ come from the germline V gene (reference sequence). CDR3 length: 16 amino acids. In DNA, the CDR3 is TGTGCCAGCAGCTCGACCGGGACTAGCGCCTACAATGAGCAGTTCTTC. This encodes CASSSTGTSAYNEQFF.

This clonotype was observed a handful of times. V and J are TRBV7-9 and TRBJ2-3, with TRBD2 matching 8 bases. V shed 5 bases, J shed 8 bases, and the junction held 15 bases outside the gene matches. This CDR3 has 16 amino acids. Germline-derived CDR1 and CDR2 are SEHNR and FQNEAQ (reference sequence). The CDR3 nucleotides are TGTGCCAGCAGCAGGGGTAGCGGGAAAAACTTTGGTACGCAGTATTTT. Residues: CASSRGSGKNFGTQYF.

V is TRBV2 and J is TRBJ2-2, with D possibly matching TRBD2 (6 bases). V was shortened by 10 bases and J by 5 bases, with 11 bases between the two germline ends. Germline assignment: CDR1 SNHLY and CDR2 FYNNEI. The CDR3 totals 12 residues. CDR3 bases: TGTGCCAACATCCGGGAGACCGGGGAGCTGTTTTTT. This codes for CANIRETGELFF.

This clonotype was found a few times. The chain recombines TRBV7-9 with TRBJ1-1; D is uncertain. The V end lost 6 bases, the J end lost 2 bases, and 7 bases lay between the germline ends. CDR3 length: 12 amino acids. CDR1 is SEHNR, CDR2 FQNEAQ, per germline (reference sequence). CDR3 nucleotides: TGTGCCAGCAGGATCGACAACACTGAAGCTTTCTTT. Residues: CASRIDNTEAFF. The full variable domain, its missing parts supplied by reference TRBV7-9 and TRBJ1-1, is DTGVSQNPRHKITKRGQNVTFRCDPISEHNRLYWYRQTLGQGPEFLTYFQNEAQLEKSRLLSDRFSAERPKGSFSTLEIQRTEQGDSAMYLCASRIDNTEAFFGQGTRLTVV.

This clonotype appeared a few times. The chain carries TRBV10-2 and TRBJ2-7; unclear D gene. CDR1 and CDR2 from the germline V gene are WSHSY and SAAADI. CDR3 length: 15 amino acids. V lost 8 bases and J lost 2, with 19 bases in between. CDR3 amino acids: CASQPPTLRAYEQYF. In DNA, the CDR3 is TGCGCCAGCCAGCCCCCGACGCTACGCGCCTACGAGCAGTACTTC.

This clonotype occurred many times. The CDR3 DNA reads as TGCAGTGCTTTCCCAGGGTTTAGCTATGGCTACACCTTC. Translated: CSAFPGFSYGYTF. The chain recombines TRBV20-1 with TRBJ1-2; weak D call: TRBD1 (5 bases). The length of the CDR3 is 13 residues. Germline-derived CDR1 and CDR2 are DFQATT and SNEGSKA (reference sequence). V lost 5 bases and J lost 4, with 14 bases in between.

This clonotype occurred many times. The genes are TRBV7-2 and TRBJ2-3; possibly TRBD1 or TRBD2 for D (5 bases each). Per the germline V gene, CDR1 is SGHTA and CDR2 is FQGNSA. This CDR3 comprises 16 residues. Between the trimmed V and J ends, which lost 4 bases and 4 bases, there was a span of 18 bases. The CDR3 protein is CASSSVWGTKADTQYF. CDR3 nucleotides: TGTGCCAGCAGCTCCGTTTGGGGGACCAAGGCAGATACGCAGTATTTT.

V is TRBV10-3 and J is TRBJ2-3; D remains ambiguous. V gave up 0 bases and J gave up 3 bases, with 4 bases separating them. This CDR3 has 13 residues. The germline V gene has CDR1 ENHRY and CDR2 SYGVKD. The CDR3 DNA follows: TGTGCCATCAGTGAGTCGGAGACAGATACGCAGTATTTT. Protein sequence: CAISESETDTQYF.

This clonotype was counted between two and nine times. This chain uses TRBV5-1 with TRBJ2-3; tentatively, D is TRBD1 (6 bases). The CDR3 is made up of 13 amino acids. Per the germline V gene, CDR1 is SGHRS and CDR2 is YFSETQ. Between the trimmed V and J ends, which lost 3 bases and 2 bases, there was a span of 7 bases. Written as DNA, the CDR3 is TGCGCCAGCAGCTGGGACATCACAGATACGCAGTATTTT. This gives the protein CASSWDITDTQYF. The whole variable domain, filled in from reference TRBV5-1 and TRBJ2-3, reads KAGVTQTPRYLIKTRGQQVTLSCSPISGHRSVSWYQQTPGQGLQFLFEYFSETQRNKGNFPGRFSGRQFSNSRSEMNVSTLELGDSALYLCASSWDITDTQYFGPGTRLTVL.

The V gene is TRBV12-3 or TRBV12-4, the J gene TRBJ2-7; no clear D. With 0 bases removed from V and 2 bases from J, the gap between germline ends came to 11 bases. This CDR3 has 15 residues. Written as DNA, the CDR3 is TGTGCCAGCAGTTTAGCTCCTGCCCCTACCTACGAGCAGTACTTC. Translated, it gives CASSLAPAPTYEQYF.